A single sample is the source of the 17 T cell receptor beta chains below, sequenced in a study of blood T cell repertoires in COVID-19. Profiled with immunoSEQ multiplex PCR; TCRdb holds only in-frame clones, not every one. The data show over 150,000 clones, approximately 89% seen once. Sample: PBMCs or T cells enriched from blood (not recorded which). The receptor set was obtained from a man in his forties who had recovered from COVID-19.

The chain has TRBV25-1 and TRBJ1-2; maybe TRBD1 (5 bases). The V end was cut by 3 bases, the J end by 4 bases, with 15 bases between. CDR3 length equals 15 residues. Germline V lookup: CDR1 MGHDK, CDR2 SYGVNS. The CDR3 region has the DNA TGTGCCAGCAGTGATACAGGCACTAATCCCTATGGCTACACCTTC. It codes for CASSDTGTNPYGYTF.

The chain employs TRBV19 and TRBJ2-2; 7 nucleotides align to TRBD2. The CDR3 extends over 16 amino acids. Germline loops: CDR1 LNHDA, CDR2 SQIVND (reference sequence). V dropped 2 bases and J dropped 4; count of bases not matched to a gene: 7. In DNA form, the CDR3 reads TGTGCCAGTAGTATATCGGCAGGGAGGGCCACCGGGGAGCTGTTTTTT. The encoded protein is CASSISAGRATGELFF. Based on the CDR3 plus reference TRBV19 and TRBJ2-2, the full variable domain is DGGITQSPKYLFRKEGQNVTLSCEQNLNHDAMYWYRQDPGQGLRLIYYSQIVNDFQKGDIAEGYSVSREKKESFPLTVTSAQKNPTAFYLCASSISAGRATGELFFGEGSRLTVL.

This clone was recorded a few times. The V and J genes are TRBV9 and TRBJ2-3, with a tentative D call TRBD1 (5 bases). This CDR3 has 13 residues. V was trimmed by 7 bases and J by 1 base, leaving 10 bases between them. The germline V gene has CDR1 SGDLS and CDR2 YYNGEE. CDR3 DNA sequence: TGTGCCAGCTCGGACACTCGCACAGATACGCAGTATTTT. Its translation: CASSDTRTDTQYF.

The chain recombines TRBV27 with TRBJ2-1; TRBD2 matches at 11 bases. Germline CDR1 reads MNHEY; CDR2 reads SMNVEV (reference sequence). The CDR3 runs to 15 residues. V lost 6 bases and J lost 2; bases outside the gene matches: 3. This CDR3 is CASSPTSGTYNEQFF. Here the CDR3 DNA reads TGTGCCAGCAGCCCGACTAGCGGGACCTACAATGAGCAGTTCTTC.

The chain carries TRBV9 and TRBJ2-1, with a possible D match to TRBD2 (6 bases). V was pared by 0 bases and J by 7 bases, with 11 bases between. CDR3 length: 14 amino acids. Germline V gene lookup returns CDR1 SGDLS and CDR2 YYNGEE. CDR3 protein: CASSVGGGLNEQFF. The CDR3 DNA is TGTGCCAGCAGCGTAGGAGGAGGGCTGAATGAGCAGTTCTTC.

In its sample, this clone was seen a few times. The rearrangement links TRBV28 to TRBJ1-4; perhaps TRBD1 as D (5 bases). V was cut by 11 bases and J by 3 bases, with 16 bases left in between. This CDR3 region has 14 residues. CDR1 and CDR2 (germline): MDHEN, SYDVKM. CDR3 sequence reads: CAGSIRGANEKLFF. The CDR3 region has the DNA TGTGCCGGGTCGATTCGGGGGGCTAATGAAAAACTGTTTTTT.

The chain joins TRBV9 to TRBJ1-3, with D perhaps matching TRBD1 (5 bases). The V gene lost 0 bases and the J gene lost 0 bases, with 13 bases spanning the gap. Germline V lookup: CDR1 SGDLS, CDR2 YYNGEE. The CDR3 loop spans 17 amino acids. As DNA, the CDR3 is TGTGCCAGCAGCGTAGCCCCACGGAGGGGCTCTGGAAACACCATATATTTT. Translated: CASSVAPRRGSGNTIYF.

This rearrangement joins TRBV5-4 to TRBJ1-1; D perhaps matches TRBD1 (5 bases). Per the germline V gene, CDR1 is SGHNT and CDR2 is YYREEE (reference sequence). The CDR3 has 13 residues. Trimming removed 4 bases from V and 7 bases from J, with 14 bases in between. The CDR3 loop is CASSPNGGGEAFF. The CDR3 nucleotides are TGTGCCAGCAGCCCTAACGGGGGGGGTGAAGCTTTCTTT. The variable domain in full, completed from reference TRBV5-4 and TRBJ1-1, reads ETGVTQSPTHLIKTRGQQVTLRCSSQSGHNTVSWYQQALGQGPQFIFQYYREEENGRGNFPPRFSGLQFPNYSSELNVNALELDDSALYLCASSPNGGGEAFFGQGTRLTVV.

This clone showed up just once. The chain uses TRBV13 and TRBJ2-6; a weak D match, TRBD1 (5 bases). This CDR3 region has 17 residues. Germline V lookup: CDR1 PRHDT, CDR2 FYEKMQ (reference sequence). V lost 3 bases and J 2 bases, leaving 14 bases between the germline ends. The CDR3 sequence: CASSLGQPFAGANVLTF. The CDR3 DNA reads TGTGCCAGCAGCTTGGGGCAGCCCTTTGCTGGGGCCAACGTCCTGACTTTC.

The chain joins TRBV29-1 to TRBJ1-1; D might be TRBD1 (5 bases). V was trimmed by 0 bases and J by 0 bases, leaving 8 bases between them. Germline V lookup: CDR1 SQVTM, CDR2 ANQGSEA. This CDR3 is 14 amino acids long. Written as DNA, the CDR3 is TGCAGCGTTGAAGATCCAGGGATGAACACTGAAGCTTTCTTT. Protein sequence: CSVEDPGMNTEAFF.

This clone showed up just a few times. The CDR3 reads CASSMQGAGANVLTF. Here the CDR3 DNA reads TGTGCCAGCAGTATGCAGGGGGCTGGGGCCAACGTCCTGACTTTC. The chain carries TRBV6-2 or TRBV6-3 and TRBJ2-6; TRBD1 agrees at 7 bases. This CDR3 has 15 amino acids. The junction had 3 bases not matched to a gene; V was cut back by 5 bases and J by 2 bases. The V gene's germline CDR1 is MNHEY and CDR2 SVGEGT.

The V gene is TRBV6-6, the J gene TRBJ2-5, with TRBD1 identical over 7 bases. The CDR3 runs 14 residues. Trimming cost V 0 bases and J 4 bases; bases outside gene matches: 2. Germline V gives CDR1 MNHNY, CDR2 SVGAGI (reference sequence). The CDR3 DNA sequence: TGTGCCAGCAGTTACTCGAAGGGGGCAGAGACCCAGTACTTC. Amino acid sequence: CASSYSKGAETQYF.

This clone was seen repeatedly, ten times or more. The chain combines TRBV5-5 with TRBJ2-2, with TRBD2 matching over 12 bases. The germline CDR1 and CDR2 sequences are SGHKS and YYEKEE (reference sequence). The CDR3 loop spans 17 amino acids. V dropped 3 bases and J dropped 7; count of bases not matched to a gene: 10. The CDR3 DNA reads as TGTGCCAGCAGCTATGACCTAGCGGGAGGGCCCGGCGGGGAGCTGTTTTTT. Its translation: CASSYDLAGGPGGELFF.

The J gene is TRBJ2-7, the V gene TRBV2; TRBD2 matches at 8 bases. This CDR3 spans 15 amino acids. Germline V lookup: CDR1 SNHLY, CDR2 FYNNEI. After removal of 6 bases from V and 2 bases from J, the junction contained 9 bases not matched to a gene. Here the CDR3 DNA reads TGTGCCAGCAGACACTCTAGCGGGCCCCCCTACGAGCAGTACTTC. Its protein is CASRHSSGPPYEQYF.

This chain uses TRBV6-5 with TRBJ1-1; possibly TRBD1 for D (5 bases). The germline gives CDR1 MNHEY, CDR2 SVGAGI. V was shortened by 11 bases and J by 4 bases, with 20 bases between the two germline ends. CDR3 size: 14 residues. The CDR3 coding sequence is TGTGCCTCTCAAAAGGCGGGGCAGAGCACTGAAGCTTTCTTT. Amino acid sequence: CASQKAGQSTEAFF.

The J gene is TRBJ1-1, the V gene TRBV19; D is possibly TRBD1 (5 bases). Trimming left V 4 bases short and J 0 bases short, with 9 bases between. This CDR3 spans 14 amino acids. The germline CDR1 and CDR2 sequences are LNHDA and SQIVND (reference sequence). Here the CDR3 reads CASSRRGLNTEAFF. CDR3 DNA: TGTGCCAGTAGTAGGAGGGGACTGAACACTGAAGCTTTCTTT.

The gene calls are TRBV18 and TRBJ1-5, with no clear D. Looked up from germline, CDR1 is KGHSH and CDR2 is LQKENI. The V gene lost 2 bases and the J gene lost 4 bases, with 6 bases spanning the gap. This CDR3 contains 13 residues. The CDR3 DNA is TGTGCCAGCTCACCAACCAGGAATCAGCCCCAGCATTTT. It is translated as CASSPTRNQPQHF.